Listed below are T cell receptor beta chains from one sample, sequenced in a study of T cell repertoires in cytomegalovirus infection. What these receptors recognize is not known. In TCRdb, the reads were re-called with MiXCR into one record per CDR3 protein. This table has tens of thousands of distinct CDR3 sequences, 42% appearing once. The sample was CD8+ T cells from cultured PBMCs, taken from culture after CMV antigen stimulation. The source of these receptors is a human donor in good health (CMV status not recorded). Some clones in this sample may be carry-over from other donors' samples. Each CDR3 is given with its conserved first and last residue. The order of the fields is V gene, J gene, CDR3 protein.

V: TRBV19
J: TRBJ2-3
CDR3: CASSPPLAGSDTQYF

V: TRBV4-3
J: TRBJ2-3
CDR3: CASSQRAWGDNQSTDTQYF

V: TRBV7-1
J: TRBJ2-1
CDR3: CASRPLAGGHNEQFF

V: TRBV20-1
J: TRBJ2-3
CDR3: CSASRGDSSDTQYF

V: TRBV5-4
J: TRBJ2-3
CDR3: CASSLDMWLAGTDTQYF

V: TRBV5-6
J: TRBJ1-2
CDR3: CASSLKSPIGDSFGYTF

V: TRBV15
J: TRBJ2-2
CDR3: CATSRGSTGELFF

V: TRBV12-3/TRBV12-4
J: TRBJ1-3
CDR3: CASSHSRLSGNTIYF

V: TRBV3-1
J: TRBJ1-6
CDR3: CASSPGQGGNSPLHF

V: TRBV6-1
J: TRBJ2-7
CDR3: CASTSAGSYEQYF

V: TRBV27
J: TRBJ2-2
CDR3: CASSPRRGNTGELFF

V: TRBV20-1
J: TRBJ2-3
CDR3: CSADTSTDTQYF

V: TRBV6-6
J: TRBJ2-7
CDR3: CASSYGGLREQYF

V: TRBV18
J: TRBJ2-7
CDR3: CASSLLRDSYEQYF

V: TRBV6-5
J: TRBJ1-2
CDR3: CASSPTRVAGYTF

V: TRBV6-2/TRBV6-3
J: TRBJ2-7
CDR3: CASSPREAVYF

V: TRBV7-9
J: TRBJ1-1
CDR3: CASSTIAGLNTEAFF

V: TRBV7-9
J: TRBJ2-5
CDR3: CASSLAAGTQYF

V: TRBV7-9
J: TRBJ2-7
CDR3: CASSQTSGSSYEQYF

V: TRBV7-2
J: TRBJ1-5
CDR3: CASSPTTGPHQPQHF

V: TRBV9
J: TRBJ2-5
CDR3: CASSVALSPQETQYF

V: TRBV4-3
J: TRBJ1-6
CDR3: CASSQDLWQNNSPLHF

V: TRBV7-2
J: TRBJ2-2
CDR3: CASSLTGTGELFF

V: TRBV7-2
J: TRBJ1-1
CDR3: CASSLTNTEAFF

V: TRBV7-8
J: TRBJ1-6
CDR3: CASSLDRPQGLGPLHF

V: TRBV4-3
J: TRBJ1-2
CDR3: CASSQDTGGTRANYGYTF

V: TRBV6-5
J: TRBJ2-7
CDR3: CASSSRGLRSEQYF

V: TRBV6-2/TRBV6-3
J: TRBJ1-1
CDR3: CASSYPPGSFNTEAFF

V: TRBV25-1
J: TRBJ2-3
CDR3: CASSTTTTDTQYF

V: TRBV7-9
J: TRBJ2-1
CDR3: CASSPIAGGPSNEQFF

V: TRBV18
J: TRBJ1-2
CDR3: CASSPTGSDGYTF

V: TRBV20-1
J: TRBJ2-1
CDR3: CSARDFFGTSTSEQFF

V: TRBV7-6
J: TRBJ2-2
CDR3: CASRRSTGELFF

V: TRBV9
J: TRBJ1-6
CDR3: CASSGGQPSSYNSPLHF

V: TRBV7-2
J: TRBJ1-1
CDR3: CASKRWTTAFF

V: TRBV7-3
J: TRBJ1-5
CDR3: CASSGVAGASNQPQHF

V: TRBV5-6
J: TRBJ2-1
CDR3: CASSSGVWDNEQFF

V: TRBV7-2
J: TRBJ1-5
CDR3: CASSPQGFKDQPQHF

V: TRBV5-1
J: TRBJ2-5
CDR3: CASSLATSSTGSGQETQYF

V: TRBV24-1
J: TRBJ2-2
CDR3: CATSAGTGNHRELFF

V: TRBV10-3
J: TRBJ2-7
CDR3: CAISESSQYEQYF

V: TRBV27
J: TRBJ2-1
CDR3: CATGGGGGNEQFF

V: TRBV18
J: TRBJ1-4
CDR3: CASSPPASSVSNEKLFF

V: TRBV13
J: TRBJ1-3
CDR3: CASSTGTAGNTIYF

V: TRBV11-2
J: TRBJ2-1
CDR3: CASSPLGDRRSNEQFF

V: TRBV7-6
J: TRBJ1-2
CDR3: CASSLGVGTGDWGYTF

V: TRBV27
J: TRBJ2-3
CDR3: CASSSEVPIFQREGADTQYF